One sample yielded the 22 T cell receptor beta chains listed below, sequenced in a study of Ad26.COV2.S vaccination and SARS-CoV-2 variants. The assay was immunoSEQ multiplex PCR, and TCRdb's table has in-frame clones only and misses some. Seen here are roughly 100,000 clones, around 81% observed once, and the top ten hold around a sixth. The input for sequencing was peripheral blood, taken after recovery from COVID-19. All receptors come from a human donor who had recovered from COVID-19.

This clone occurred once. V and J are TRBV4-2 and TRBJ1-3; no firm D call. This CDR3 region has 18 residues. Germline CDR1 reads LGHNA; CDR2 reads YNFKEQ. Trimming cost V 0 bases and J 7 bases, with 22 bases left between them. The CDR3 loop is CASSQDRIWTPTRNTIYF. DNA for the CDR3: TGTGCCAGCAGCCAAGATCGGATCTGGACTCCCACCAGGAACACCATATATTTT.

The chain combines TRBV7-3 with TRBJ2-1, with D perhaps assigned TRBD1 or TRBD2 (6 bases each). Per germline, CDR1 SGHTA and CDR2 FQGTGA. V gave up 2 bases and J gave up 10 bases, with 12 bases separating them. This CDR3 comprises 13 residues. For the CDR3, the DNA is TGTGCCAGCAGCTTAGAGGGGGGCCGCGAGCAGTTCTTC. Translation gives CASSLEGGREQFF.

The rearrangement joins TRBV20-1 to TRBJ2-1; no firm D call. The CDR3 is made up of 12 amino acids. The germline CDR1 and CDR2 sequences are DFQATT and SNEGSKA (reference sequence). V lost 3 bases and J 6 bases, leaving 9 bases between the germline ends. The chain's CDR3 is CSASATANEQFF. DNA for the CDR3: TGCAGTGCTAGTGCAACGGCCAATGAGCAGTTCTTC.

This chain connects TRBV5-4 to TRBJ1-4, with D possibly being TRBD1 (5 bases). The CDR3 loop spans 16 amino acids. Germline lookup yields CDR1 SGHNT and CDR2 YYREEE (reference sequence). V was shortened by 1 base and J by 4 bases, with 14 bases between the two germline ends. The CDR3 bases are TGTGCCAGCAGCTTGAGCTCCGGGACCCGTAATGAAAAACTGTTTTTT. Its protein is CASSLSSGTRNEKLFF. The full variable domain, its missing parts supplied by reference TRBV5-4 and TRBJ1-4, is ETGVTQSPTHLIKTRGQQVTLRCSSQSGHNTVSWYQQALGQGPQFIFQYYREEENGRGNFPPRFSGLQFPNYSSELNVNALELDDSALYLCASSLSSGTRNEKLFFGSGTQLSVL.

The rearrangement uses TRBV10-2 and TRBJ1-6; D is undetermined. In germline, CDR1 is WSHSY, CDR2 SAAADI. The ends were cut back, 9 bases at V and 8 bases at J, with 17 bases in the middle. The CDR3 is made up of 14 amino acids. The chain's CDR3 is CASTVQPRDSPLHF. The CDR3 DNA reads TGCGCCAGTACAGTACAACCGCGGGATTCACCCCTCCACTTT.

For the CDR3, the DNA is TGCGCCAGCAGCCGACAGGGAACTGAAGCTTTCTTT. This sequence encodes CASSRQGTEAFF. The rearrangement links TRBV4-3 to TRBJ1-1; 7 bases match TRBD1. The V and J ends lost 4 bases and 5 bases, in that order; junction bases with no gene match: 1. The CDR3 runs to 12 residues. Germline CDR1 reads LGHNA; CDR2 reads YSLEER.

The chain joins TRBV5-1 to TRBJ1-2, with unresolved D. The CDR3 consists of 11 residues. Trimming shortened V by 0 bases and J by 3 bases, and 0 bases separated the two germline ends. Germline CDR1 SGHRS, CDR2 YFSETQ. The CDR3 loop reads CASSLDYGYTF. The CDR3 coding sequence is TGCGCCAGCAGCTTGGACTATGGCTACACCTTC.

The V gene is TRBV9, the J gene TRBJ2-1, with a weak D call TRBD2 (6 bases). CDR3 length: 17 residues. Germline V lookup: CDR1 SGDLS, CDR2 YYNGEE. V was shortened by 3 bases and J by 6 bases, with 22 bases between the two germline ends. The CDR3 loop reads CASSASWGVLSANEQFF. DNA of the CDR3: TGTGCCAGCAGCGCCTCTTGGGGGGTTCTGTCCGCCAATGAGCAGTTCTTC.

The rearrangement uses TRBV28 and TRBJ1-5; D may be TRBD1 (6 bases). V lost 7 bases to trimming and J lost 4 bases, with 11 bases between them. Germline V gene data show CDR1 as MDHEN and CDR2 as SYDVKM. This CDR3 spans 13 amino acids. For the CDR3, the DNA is TGTGCCAGCACCGCGACAGGTAATCAGCCCCAGCATTTT. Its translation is CASTATGNQPQHF.

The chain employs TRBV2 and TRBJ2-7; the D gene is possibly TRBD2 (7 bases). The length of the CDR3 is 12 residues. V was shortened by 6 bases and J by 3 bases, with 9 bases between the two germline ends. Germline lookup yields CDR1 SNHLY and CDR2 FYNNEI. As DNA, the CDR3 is TGTGCCAGCAGAGGGGGGGGCTACGAGCAGTACTTC. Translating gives CASRGGGYEQYF.

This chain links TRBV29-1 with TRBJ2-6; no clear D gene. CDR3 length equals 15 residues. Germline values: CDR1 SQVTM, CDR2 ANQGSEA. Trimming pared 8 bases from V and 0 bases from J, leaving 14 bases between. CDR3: CSFQAGNSGANVLTF. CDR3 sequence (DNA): TGCAGCTTCCAGGCAGGCAACTCTGGGGCCAACGTCCTGACTTTC. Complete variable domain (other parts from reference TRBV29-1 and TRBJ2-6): SAVISQKPSRDICQRGTSLTIQCQVDSQVTMMFWYRQQPGQSLTLIATANQGSEATYESGFVIDKFPISRPNLTFSTLTVSNMSPEDSSIYLCSFQAGNSGANVLTFGAGSRLTVL.

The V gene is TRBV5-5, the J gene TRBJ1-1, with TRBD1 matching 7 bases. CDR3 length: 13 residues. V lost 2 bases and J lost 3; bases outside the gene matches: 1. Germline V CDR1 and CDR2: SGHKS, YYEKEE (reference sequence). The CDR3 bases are TGTGCCAGCAGCTTCCAGGGGGACACTGAAGCTTTCTTT. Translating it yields CASSFQGDTEAFF.

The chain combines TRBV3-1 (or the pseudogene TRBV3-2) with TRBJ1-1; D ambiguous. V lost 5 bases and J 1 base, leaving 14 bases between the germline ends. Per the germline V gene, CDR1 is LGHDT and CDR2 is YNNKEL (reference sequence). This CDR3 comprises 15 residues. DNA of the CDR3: TGTGCCAGCAGCGCTCAACGCCGGGGGAACACTGAAGCTTTCTTT. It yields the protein CASSAQRRGNTEAFF.

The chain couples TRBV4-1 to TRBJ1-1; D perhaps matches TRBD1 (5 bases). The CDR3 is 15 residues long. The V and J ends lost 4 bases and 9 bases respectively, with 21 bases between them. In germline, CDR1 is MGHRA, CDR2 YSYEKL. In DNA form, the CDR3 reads TGCGCCAGCAGCCCCCGGGGCCGGCAAAAGGGCCAAGCTTTCTTT. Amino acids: CASSPRGRQKGQAFF.

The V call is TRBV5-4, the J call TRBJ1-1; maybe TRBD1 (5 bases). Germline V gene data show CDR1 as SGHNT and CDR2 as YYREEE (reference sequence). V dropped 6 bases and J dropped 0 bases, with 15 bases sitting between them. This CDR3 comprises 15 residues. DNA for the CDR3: TGTGCCAGCAATGGGAGGGGAGGAATGAACACTGAAGCTTTCTTT. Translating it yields CASNGRGGMNTEAFF.

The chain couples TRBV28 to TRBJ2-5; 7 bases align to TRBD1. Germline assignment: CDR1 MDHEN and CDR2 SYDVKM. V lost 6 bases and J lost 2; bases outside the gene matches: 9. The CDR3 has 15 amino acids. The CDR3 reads CASRTIGTVQETQYF. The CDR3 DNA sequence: TGTGCCAGCAGAACCATTGGGACAGTACAAGAGACCCAGTACTTC.

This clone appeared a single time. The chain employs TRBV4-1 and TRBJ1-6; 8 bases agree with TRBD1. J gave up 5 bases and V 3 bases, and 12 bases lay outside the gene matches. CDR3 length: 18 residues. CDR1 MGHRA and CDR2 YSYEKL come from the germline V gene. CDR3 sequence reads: CASSHIQRTGTHNSPLHF. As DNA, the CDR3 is TGCGCCAGCAGCCATATCCAAAGGACAGGGACGCATAATTCACCCCTCCACTTT.

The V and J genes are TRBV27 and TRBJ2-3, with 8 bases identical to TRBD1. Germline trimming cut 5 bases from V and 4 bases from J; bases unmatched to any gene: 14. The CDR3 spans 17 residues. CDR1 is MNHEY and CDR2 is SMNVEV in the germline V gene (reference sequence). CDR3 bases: TGTGCCAGCAGTCCCAGACCGACAGGGGTTAGGTCAGATACGCAGTATTTT. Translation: CASSPRPTGVRSDTQYF.

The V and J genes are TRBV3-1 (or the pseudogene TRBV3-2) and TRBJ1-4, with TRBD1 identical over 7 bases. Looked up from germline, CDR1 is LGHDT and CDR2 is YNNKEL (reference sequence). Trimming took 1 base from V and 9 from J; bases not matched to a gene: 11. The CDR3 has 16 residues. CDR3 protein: CASSQAVDRDKKKLFF. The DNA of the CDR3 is TGTGCCAGCAGCCAAGCGGTAGACAGGGATAAAAAAAAACTGTTTTTT.

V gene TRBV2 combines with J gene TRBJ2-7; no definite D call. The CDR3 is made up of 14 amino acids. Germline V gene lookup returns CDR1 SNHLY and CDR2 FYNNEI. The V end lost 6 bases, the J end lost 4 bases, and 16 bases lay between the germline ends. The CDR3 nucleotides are TGTGCCAGCAGGGTACTCGGAAGCTCGTACGAGCAGTACTTC. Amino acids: CASRVLGSSYEQYF.

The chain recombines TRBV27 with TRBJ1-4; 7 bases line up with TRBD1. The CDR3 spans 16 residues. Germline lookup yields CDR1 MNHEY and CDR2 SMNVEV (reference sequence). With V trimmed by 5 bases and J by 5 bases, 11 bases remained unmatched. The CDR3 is CASSPTWDSLNEKLFF. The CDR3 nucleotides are TGTGCCAGCAGTCCCACCTGGGACAGCTTAAATGAAAAACTGTTTTTT.

The CDR3 region is CASSYTRQGSYEQYF. The CDR3 DNA follows: TGTGCCAGCAGTTACACAAGACAGGGCTCCTACGAGCAGTACTTC. The chain links TRBV6-5 to TRBJ2-7, with 7 bases lining up with TRBD1. Trimming removed 2 bases from V and 0 bases from J; junction bases left unmatched: 4. The CDR3 is 15 amino acids. CDR1 is MNHEY and CDR2 is SVGAGI in the germline V gene.